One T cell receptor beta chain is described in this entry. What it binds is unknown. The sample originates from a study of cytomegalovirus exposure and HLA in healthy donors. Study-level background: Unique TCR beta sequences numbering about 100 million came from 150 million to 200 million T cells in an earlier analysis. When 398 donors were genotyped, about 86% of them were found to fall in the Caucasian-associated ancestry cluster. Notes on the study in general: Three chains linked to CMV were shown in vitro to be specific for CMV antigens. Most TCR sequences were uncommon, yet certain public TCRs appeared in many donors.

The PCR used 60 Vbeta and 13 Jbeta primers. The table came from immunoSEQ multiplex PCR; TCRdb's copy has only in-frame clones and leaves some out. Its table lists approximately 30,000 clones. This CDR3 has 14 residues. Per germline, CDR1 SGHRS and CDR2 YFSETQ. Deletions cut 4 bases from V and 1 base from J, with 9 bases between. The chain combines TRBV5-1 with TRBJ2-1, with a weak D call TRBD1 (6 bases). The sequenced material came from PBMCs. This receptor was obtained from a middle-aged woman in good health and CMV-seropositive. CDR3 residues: CASSTGQSYNEQFF. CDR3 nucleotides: TGCGCCAGCAGCACTGGACAGTCCTACAATGAGCAGTTCTTC.